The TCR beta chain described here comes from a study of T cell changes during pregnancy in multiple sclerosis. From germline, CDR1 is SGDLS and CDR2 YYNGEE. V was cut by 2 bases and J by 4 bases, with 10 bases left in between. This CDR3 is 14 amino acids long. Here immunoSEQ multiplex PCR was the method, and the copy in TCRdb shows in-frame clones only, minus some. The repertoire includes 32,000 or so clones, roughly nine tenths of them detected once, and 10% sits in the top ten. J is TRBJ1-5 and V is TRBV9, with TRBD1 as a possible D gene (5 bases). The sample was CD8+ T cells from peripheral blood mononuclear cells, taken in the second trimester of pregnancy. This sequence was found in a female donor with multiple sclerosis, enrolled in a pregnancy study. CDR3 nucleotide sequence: TGTGCCAGCAGCGTTGGGGGGAGGAATCAGCCCCAGCATTTT. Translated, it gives CASSVGGRNQPQHF.